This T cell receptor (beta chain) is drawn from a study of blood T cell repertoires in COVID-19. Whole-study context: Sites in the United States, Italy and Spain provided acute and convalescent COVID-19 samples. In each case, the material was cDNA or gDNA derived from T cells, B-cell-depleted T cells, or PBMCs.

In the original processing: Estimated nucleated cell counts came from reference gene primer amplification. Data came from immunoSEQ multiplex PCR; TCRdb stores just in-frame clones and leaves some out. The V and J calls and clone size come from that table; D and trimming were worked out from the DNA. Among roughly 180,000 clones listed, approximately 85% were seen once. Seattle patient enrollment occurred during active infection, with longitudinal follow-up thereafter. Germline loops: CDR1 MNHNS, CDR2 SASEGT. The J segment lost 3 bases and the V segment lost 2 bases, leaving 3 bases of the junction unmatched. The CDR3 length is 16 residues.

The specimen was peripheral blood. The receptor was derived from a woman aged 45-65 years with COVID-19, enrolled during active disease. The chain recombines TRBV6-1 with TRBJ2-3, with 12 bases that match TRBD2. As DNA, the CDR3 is TGTGCCAGCAGTGAAATGCTAGCGGGGGGGACAGATACGCAGTATTTT. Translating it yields CASSEMLAGGTDTQYF.